In its sample, the clone carrying this TCR beta chain was seen once. Its antigen is as yet unknown. The sample comes from a study of blood T cells in healthy people across ages. Primed by a sample-barcoded 5' primer and a J-beta primer mix, a second PCR proceeded for 7 to 11 cycles. Tagging of each cDNA molecule was performed by a template-switch adaptor with 12 random nucleotides. Each CDR3 protein is one row after TCRdb ran MiXCR on the 5' RACE reads. The profile shows over 1,500,000 distinct CDR3 sequences, around 48% of them singletons. Whole-study results and caveats: Naive T cell percentage and TCR beta diversity correlated strongly. Lack of knowledge of donor CMV status possibly confounded expanded clonotype changes.

The CDR3 is 10 amino acids. Looked up from germline, CDR1 is SNHLY and CDR2 is FYNNEI. V lost 6 bases and J lost 10, with 9 bases in between. The sequenced sample was blood. The sequence was obtained from a middle-aged woman in good health. The rearrangement uses TRBV2 and TRBJ1-1; D not certain. In DNA, the CDR3 is TGTGCCAGCAGAGGGAAGGCAGCTTTCTTT. Translation gives CASRGKAAFF.